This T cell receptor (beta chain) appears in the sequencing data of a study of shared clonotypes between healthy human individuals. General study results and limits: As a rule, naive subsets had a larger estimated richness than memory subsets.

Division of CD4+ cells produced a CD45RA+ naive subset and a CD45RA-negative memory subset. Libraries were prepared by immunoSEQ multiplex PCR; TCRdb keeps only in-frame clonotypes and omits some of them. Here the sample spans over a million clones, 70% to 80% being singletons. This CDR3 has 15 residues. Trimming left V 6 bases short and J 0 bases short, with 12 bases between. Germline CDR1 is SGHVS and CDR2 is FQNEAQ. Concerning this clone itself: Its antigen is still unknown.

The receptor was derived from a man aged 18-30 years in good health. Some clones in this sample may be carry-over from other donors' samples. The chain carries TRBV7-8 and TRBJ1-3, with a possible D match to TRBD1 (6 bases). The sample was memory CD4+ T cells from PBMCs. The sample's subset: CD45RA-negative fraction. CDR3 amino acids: CASRGGRFSGNTIYF. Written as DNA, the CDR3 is TGTGCCAGCAGGGGGGGGCGCTTCTCTGGAAACACCATATATTTT.